Listed below are T cell receptor beta chains from one sample, sequenced in a study of T cell responses to AZD1222 COVID-19 vaccine. Measured with immunoSEQ multiplex PCR; TCRdb has only the in-frame clones, and not every one. The sample yields 160,000 or so clones, 70% to 90% seen once. Material: peripheral blood, obtained 28 days after the second AZD1222 dose. The receptors were sampled from an adult who received the AZD1222 COVID-19 vaccine. Each CDR3 is given with its conserved first and last residue. Each record gives: CDR3 DNA, CDR3 protein, clone size, D gene, V gene, J gene. A D gene is named only where the DNA matches it firmly. Part of the rows lack a size; the others show once, few, many or a class for expanded clones.

CDR3 DNA: TGTGCCAGCAGCACCGGGACAGGATCTGAAGCTTTCTTT
CDR3 protein: CASSTGTGSEAFF
clone size: -
D gene: TRBD1
V gene: TRBV6-6
J gene: TRBJ1-1

CDR3 DNA: TGCGCCAGCAGCCAAGTCGGGCAGAACTATGGCTACACCTTC
CDR3 protein: CASSQVGQNYGYTF
clone size: -
D gene: -
V gene: TRBV4-3
J gene: TRBJ1-2

CDR3 DNA: TGTGCCTGGAGTCGGGCAGTCAACTATGGCTACACCTTC
CDR3 protein: CAWSRAVNYGYTF
clone size: -
D gene: -
V gene: TRBV30
J gene: TRBJ1-2

CDR3 DNA: TGCGCCAGCAGTGGGGAAGGCGGATTGGATCAGCCCCAGCATTTT
CDR3 protein: CASSGEGGLDQPQHF
clone size: -
D gene: -
V gene: TRBV10-1
J gene: TRBJ1-5

CDR3 DNA: TGCAGTGCTAGTAGGACAGGCAGGAATGAGCAGTTCTTC
CDR3 protein: CSASRTGRNEQFF
clone size: -
D gene: TRBD1
V gene: TRBV20-1
J gene: TRBJ2-1

CDR3 DNA: TGTGCCAGCAGTTACTCGAGCGTTGCGTCTAATGAAAAACTGTTTTTT
CDR3 protein: CASSYSSVASNEKLFF
clone size: -
D gene: -
V gene: TRBV6-5
J gene: TRBJ1-4

CDR3 DNA: TGTGCCAGCAGCTCCCGGGACAGTTATGCAACTAATGAAAAACTGTTTTTT
CDR3 protein: CASSSRDSYATNEKLFF
clone size: few
D gene: TRBD1
V gene: TRBV5-5
J gene: TRBJ1-4

CDR3 DNA: TGCAGTGCTAGTCAACTTCCGGGGTACACTGAAGCTTTCTTT
CDR3 protein: CSASQLPGYTEAFF
clone size: few
D gene: -
V gene: TRBV20-1
J gene: TRBJ1-1

CDR3 DNA: TGTGCCAGTTTAGGAAGCAGGGGGTTCCGTGCCGGGGAGCTGTTTTTT
CDR3 protein: CASLGSRGFRAGELFF
clone size: -
D gene: TRBD1
V gene: TRBV19
J gene: TRBJ2-2

CDR3 DNA: TGTGCCAGCAGTGCCGACCATAACACTATTAACTATGGCTACACCTTC
CDR3 protein: CASSADHNTINYGYTF
clone size: -
D gene: -
V gene: TRBV25-1
J gene: TRBJ1-2

CDR3 DNA: TGTGCCAGCAGCCGCTTAAAAGAGACCCAGTACTTC
CDR3 protein: CASSRLKETQYF
clone size: -
D gene: -
V gene: TRBV7-9
J gene: TRBJ2-5

CDR3 DNA: TGTGCCAGCAGTGACCTTTCCCAAGGGGGCTACACCTTC
CDR3 protein: CASSDLSQGGYTF
clone size: -
D gene: -
V gene: TRBV6-4
J gene: TRBJ1-2

CDR3 DNA: TGTGCCAGCAGCCAAGCATTAAGCTGGGACACGAGGATGCCCCAGCATTTT
CDR3 protein: CASSQALSWDTRMPQHF
clone size: -
D gene: -
V gene: TRBV3-1/TRBV3-2
J gene: TRBJ1-5

CDR3 DNA: TGTGCCAGCACCCGAGAACAGGGTAACTATGGCTACACCTTC
CDR3 protein: CASTREQGNYGYTF
clone size: -
D gene: -
V gene: TRBV6-5
J gene: TRBJ1-2

CDR3 DNA: TGTGCCAGCAGCTTGGCCGGACAGCACCATTACAATGAGCAGTTCTTC
CDR3 protein: CASSLAGQHHYNEQFF
clone size: -
D gene: -
V gene: TRBV5-6
J gene: TRBJ2-1

CDR3 DNA: TGTGCCAGCAGCTCGACCGGGACTAGTAGCATTACGCAGTATTTT
CDR3 protein: CASSSTGTSSITQYF
clone size: -
D gene: TRBD2
V gene: TRBV7-9
J gene: TRBJ2-3

CDR3 DNA: TGTGCCAGCACCACCGGGGGGGGGCGGTTGACTGAAGCTTTCTTT
CDR3 protein: CASTTGGGRLTEAFF
clone size: few
D gene: -
V gene: TRBV5-4
J gene: TRBJ1-1

CDR3 DNA: TGTGCCAGCGACGGAAGAACTGAAGCTTTCTTT
CDR3 protein: CASDGRTEAFF
clone size: -
D gene: -
V gene: TRBV7-2
J gene: TRBJ1-1

CDR3 DNA: TGTGCCAGCAGGGAAGGATCGGGAGCTAACTATGGCTACACCTTC
CDR3 protein: CASREGSGANYGYTF
clone size: -
D gene: -
V gene: TRBV3-1/TRBV3-2
J gene: TRBJ1-2

CDR3 DNA: TGTGCCAGCAGCCGCGTCGACAGGGATACGGCTGAAGCTTTCTTT
CDR3 protein: CASSRVDRDTAEAFF
clone size: -
D gene: TRBD1
V gene: TRBV14
J gene: TRBJ1-1

CDR3 DNA: TGTGCCAGCAGGGAAGCGGGGGGAACTCCTGAGCAGTACTTC
CDR3 protein: CASREAGGTPEQYF
clone size: -
D gene: TRBD2
V gene: TRBV7-9
J gene: TRBJ2-7

CDR3 DNA: TGTGCCAGCAGTGAGAATAGGCCGGAGCAGTCCACCATATATTTT
CDR3 protein: CASSENRPEQSTIYF
clone size: -
D gene: -
V gene: TRBV2
J gene: TRBJ1-3

CDR3 DNA: TGTGCCAGCAGAGAGGGGGGAGTATATGGCTACACCTTC
CDR3 protein: CASREGGVYGYTF
clone size: -
D gene: -
V gene: TRBV12-3/TRBV12-4
J gene: TRBJ1-2

CDR3 DNA: TGCAGCGGATCGAACGGACAGGGGGGCACTGAAGCTTTCTTT
CDR3 protein: CSGSNGQGGTEAFF
clone size: -
D gene: TRBD1
V gene: TRBV29-1
J gene: TRBJ1-1

CDR3 DNA: TGTGCCAGCAGCTCGACAGTCGATAATGAAAAACTGTTTTTT
CDR3 protein: CASSSTVDNEKLFF
clone size: -
D gene: -
V gene: TRBV5-8
J gene: TRBJ1-4

CDR3 DNA: -
CDR3 protein: CASSLSVPANEQYF
clone size: -
D gene: -
V gene: TRBV5-5
J gene: TRBJ2-7

CDR3 DNA: TGTGCCTGGAACACGCGCTCTGGAAACACCATATATTTT
CDR3 protein: CAWNTRSGNTIYF
clone size: once
D gene: -
V gene: TRBV30
J gene: TRBJ1-3

CDR3 DNA: TGTGCCAGCAGTTTAAAGGGATACACTGAAGCTTTCTTT
CDR3 protein: CASSLKGYTEAFF
clone size: -
D gene: -
V gene: TRBV12-3/TRBV12-4
J gene: TRBJ1-1

CDR3 DNA: TGCGCCAGCAGCTTGGCGGGTATGAACACTGAAGCTTTCTTT
CDR3 protein: CASSLAGMNTEAFF
clone size: -
D gene: -
V gene: TRBV5-1
J gene: TRBJ1-1

CDR3 DNA: TGTGCCAGCAGCTTTGGAGAAGAGACCCAGTACTTC
CDR3 protein: CASSFGEETQYF
clone size: -
D gene: -
V gene: TRBV5-4
J gene: TRBJ2-5

CDR3 DNA: TGCGCCAGCAGAGACAGACAGGGCTACACCTTC
CDR3 protein: CASRDRQGYTF
clone size: -
D gene: -
V gene: TRBV5-1
J gene: TRBJ1-2

CDR3 DNA: TGTGCCTGGAGTTTAGAGATAACCGGGACAGGCAATTCACCCCTCCACTTT
CDR3 protein: CAWSLEITGTGNSPLHF
clone size: -
D gene: TRBD1
V gene: TRBV30
J gene: TRBJ1-6

CDR3 DNA: TGTGCCATCAGCTTCCTAGCGGAAGGCAAAAACATTCAGTACTTC
CDR3 protein: CAISFLAEGKNIQYF
clone size: -
D gene: TRBD2
V gene: TRBV10-3
J gene: TRBJ2-4

CDR3 DNA: TGCAGCGTCCTCGGGGGGCTAACCACCGGGGAGCTGTTTTTT
CDR3 protein: CSVLGGLTTGELFF
clone size: -
D gene: -
V gene: TRBV29-1
J gene: TRBJ2-2

CDR3 DNA: TGTGCCAGTAGTTCCCTGAACGAGGAGACCCAGTACTTC
CDR3 protein: CASSSLNEETQYF
clone size: -
D gene: -
V gene: TRBV19
J gene: TRBJ2-5

CDR3 DNA: TGTGCCAGCAGCTTAACAGGGAGCCCCAATCAGCCCCAGCATTTT
CDR3 protein: CASSLTGSPNQPQHF
clone size: -
D gene: -
V gene: TRBV5-4
J gene: TRBJ1-5

CDR3 DNA: TGTGCCAGCAGCCCACACGCCGACAGCGGGAGTGATCAGCCCCAGCATTTT
CDR3 protein: CASSPHADSGSDQPQHF
clone size: -
D gene: -
V gene: TRBV11-2
J gene: TRBJ1-5

CDR3 DNA: -
CDR3 protein: CASPPEVGQGIEKLFF
clone size: -
D gene: -
V gene: TRBV21-1
J gene: TRBJ1-4

CDR3 DNA: TGTGCCAGCAGCCCGGGGACATTCACAGATACGCAGTATTTT
CDR3 protein: CASSPGTFTDTQYF
clone size: once
D gene: -
V gene: TRBV5-6
J gene: TRBJ2-3

CDR3 DNA: TGTGCCAGCTCACCACAGGGAAAGCGGAACACTGAAGCTTTCTTT
CDR3 protein: CASSPQGKRNTEAFF
clone size: -
D gene: -
V gene: TRBV18
J gene: TRBJ1-1

CDR3 DNA: TGTGCCAGCAGCTTTGTCACCGGGACTAGCGCTGAAGCTTTCTTT
CDR3 protein: CASSFVTGTSAEAFF
clone size: -
D gene: -
V gene: TRBV7-9
J gene: TRBJ1-1

CDR3 DNA: TGTGCCAGCAGTCAATCGGGGAGGGACACTGAAGCTTTCTTT
CDR3 protein: CASSQSGRDTEAFF
clone size: -
D gene: -
V gene: TRBV25-1
J gene: TRBJ1-1

CDR3 DNA: TGTGCCAGCAGCCAAGATGCCTGGGCTAAGAAAGCGGGGGGTGAGAATGAGCAGTTCTTC
CDR3 protein: CASSQDAWAKKAGGENEQFF
clone size: -
D gene: TRBD2
V gene: TRBV4-2
J gene: TRBJ2-1

CDR3 DNA: TGTGCCAGCAGACGGAACTATGGCTACACCTTC
CDR3 protein: CASRRNYGYTF
clone size: -
D gene: -
V gene: TRBV28
J gene: TRBJ1-2

CDR3 DNA: TGTGCCAGCAGCTTTACTAGCGGGGGGCCCACAGATACGCAGTATTTT
CDR3 protein: CASSFTSGGPTDTQYF
clone size: -
D gene: TRBD2
V gene: TRBV11-3
J gene: TRBJ2-3

CDR3 DNA: TGTGCCAGCAGCACCTTAATGGACATAGACTATGGCTACACCTTC
CDR3 protein: CASSTLMDIDYGYTF
clone size: -
D gene: -
V gene: TRBV5-4
J gene: TRBJ1-2

CDR3 DNA: TGTGCCAGCAGCTTAGATTCGGGCCGGGGTTCACCCCTCCACTTT
CDR3 protein: CASSLDSGRGSPLHF
clone size: -
D gene: -
V gene: TRBV11-3
J gene: TRBJ1-6

CDR3 DNA: TGTGCCAGCAGAACCGGCGGGGGGGTCGCTGAAGCTTTCTTT
CDR3 protein: CASRTGGGVAEAFF
clone size: -
D gene: -
V gene: TRBV27
J gene: TRBJ1-1

CDR3 DNA: TGTGCCAGCAGCTTCGGGGATATAACAGTGGCCTATAATTCACCCCTCCACTTT
CDR3 protein: CASSFGDITVAYNSPLHF
clone size: -
D gene: -
V gene: TRBV7-2
J gene: TRBJ1-6

CDR3 DNA: TGTGCCTGGAGCAACGGGGCCCCTGGAAACACCATATATTTT
CDR3 protein: CAWSNGAPGNTIYF
clone size: once
D gene: -
V gene: TRBV30
J gene: TRBJ1-3

CDR3 DNA: TGTGCCAGCAGCTTAATATTCGGGGGCGGGCCTTCACCCCTCCACTTT
CDR3 protein: CASSLIFGGGPSPLHF
clone size: -
D gene: -
V gene: TRBV7-2
J gene: TRBJ1-6

CDR3 DNA: TGTGCCAGCAGCCCCCCGTATCGGGATACGCAGTATTTT
CDR3 protein: CASSPPYRDTQYF
clone size: once
D gene: -
V gene: TRBV13
J gene: TRBJ2-3

CDR3 DNA: TGTGCCTGGAACTCAGGCTTCTCCTACGAGCAGTACTTC
CDR3 protein: CAWNSGFSYEQYF
clone size: -
D gene: -
V gene: TRBV30
J gene: TRBJ2-7